This TCR beta chain was sequenced during a study of blood T cell repertoires in COVID-19. Overall study: The United States, Italy and Spain provided the acute and convalescent COVID-19 samples. Nucleic acid was either cDNA or gDNA, and it came from T cells, B-cell-depleted T cells, or PBMCs.

As originally analysed: Amplification of reference gene primers was used by the study to estimate nucleated cell counts. Clones were sequenced by immunoSEQ multiplex PCR, and TCRdb holds only the in-frame ones, with some missing. The V and J calls and clone size were taken over from that table, and D and trimming were inferred from the DNA. The data hold fewer than 250,000 clones, with about 89% observed a single time. CDR1 MNHEY and CDR2 SMNVEV come from the germline V gene (reference sequence). The CDR3 totals 12 residues. V shed 1 base and J shed 3 bases, with 4 bases lying between them. The chain links TRBV27 to TRBJ2-7; D remains unclear. This clonotype was obtained from a woman aged 55-69 years who had recovered from COVID-19. Sequencing used peripheral blood. The CDR3 region is CASSLYYYEQYF. The CDR3 region has the DNA TGTGCCAGCAGTTTATATTACTACGAGCAGTACTTC.